This T cell receptor beta chain was sequenced for a study of cytomegalovirus exposure and HLA in healthy donors. Across the study: Of several hundred genotyped donors, roughly 81% grouped in the Caucasian-associated ancestry cluster.

Findings and limits, study-wide: It is likely that the observed cluster of highly shared sequence variants was a sequencing artifact. Most CMV-associated TCR beta chains appeared HLA-restricted in a later analysis.

The PCR contained 60 Vbeta and 13 Jbeta primers. Here immunoSEQ multiplex PCR was the method, and the copy in TCRdb shows in-frame clones only, minus some. Among 150,000 to 200,000 clones, approximately 82% were seen once, and the ten largest hold 1.5% to 2%. The CDR3 extends over 12 amino acids. Germline V gene lookup returns CDR1 SQVTM and CDR2 ANQGSEA. The V gene lost 7 bases and the J gene lost 5 bases, with 14 bases spanning the gap. Healthy donors of bone marrow made up the group. Of note for this clone: Antigen unknown.

The J gene is TRBJ2-5, the V gene TRBV29-1, with no clear D. The source of this sequence is a man between 35 and 55 years old in good health and CMV-seropositive. Material for sequencing was PBMCs. The CDR3 nucleotides are TGCAGCGCCAGACTGCCCTCGGAGACCCAGTACTTC. This translates into CSARLPSETQYF.